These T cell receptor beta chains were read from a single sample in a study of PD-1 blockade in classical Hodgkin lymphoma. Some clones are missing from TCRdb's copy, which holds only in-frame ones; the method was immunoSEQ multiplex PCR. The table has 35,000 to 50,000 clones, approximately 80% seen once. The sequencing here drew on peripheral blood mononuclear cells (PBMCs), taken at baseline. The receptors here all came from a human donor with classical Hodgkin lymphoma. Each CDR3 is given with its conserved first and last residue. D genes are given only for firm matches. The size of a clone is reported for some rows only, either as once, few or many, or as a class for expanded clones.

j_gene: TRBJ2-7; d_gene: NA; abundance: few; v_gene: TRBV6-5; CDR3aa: CASKGTGVAYEQYF; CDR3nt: TGTGCCAGCAAAGGGACGGGAGTCGCCTACGAGCAGTACTTC
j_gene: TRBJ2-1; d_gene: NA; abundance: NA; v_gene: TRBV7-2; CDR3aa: CASSTKSSIPEQFF; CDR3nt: TGTGCCAGCAGCACAAAGTCAAGCATTCCTGAGCAGTTCTTC
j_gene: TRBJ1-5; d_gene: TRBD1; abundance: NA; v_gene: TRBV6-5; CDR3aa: CASSYRTGRQPQHF; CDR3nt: TGTGCCAGCAGTTACCGGACAGGGAGGCAGCCCCAGCATTTT
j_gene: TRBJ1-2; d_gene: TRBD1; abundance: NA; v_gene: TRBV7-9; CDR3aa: CASSLAATGSDGYTF; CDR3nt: TGTGCCAGCAGCTTAGCCGCGACAGGGTCGGATGGCTACACCTTC
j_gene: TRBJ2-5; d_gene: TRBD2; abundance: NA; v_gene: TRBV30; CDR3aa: CAWSVAGGSQETQYF; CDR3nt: TGTGCCTGGAGTGTTGCGGGAGGATCCCAAGAGACCCAGTACTTC
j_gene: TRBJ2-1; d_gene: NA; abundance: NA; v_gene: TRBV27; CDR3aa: CASSPWTNYNEQFF; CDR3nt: TGTGCCAGCAGCCCCTGGACCAACTACAATGAGCAGTTCTTC
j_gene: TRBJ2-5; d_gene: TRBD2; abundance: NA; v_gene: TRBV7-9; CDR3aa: CASSSDRMGGKETQYF; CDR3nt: TGTGCCAGCAGCTCCGATAGGATGGGGGGGAAGGAGACCCAGTACTTC
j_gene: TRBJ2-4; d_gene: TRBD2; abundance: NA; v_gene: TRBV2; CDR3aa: CARGGELAKNIQYF; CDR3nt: TGTGCCAGGGGAGGGGAGCTAGCCAAAAACATTCAGTACTTC
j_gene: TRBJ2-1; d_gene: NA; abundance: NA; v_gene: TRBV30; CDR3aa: CAWSRDNEQFF; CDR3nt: TGTGCCTGGAGCCGAGATAATGAGCAGTTCTTC
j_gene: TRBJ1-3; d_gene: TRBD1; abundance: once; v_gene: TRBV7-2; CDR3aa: CASSLRTGVTSSGNTIYF; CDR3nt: TGTGCCAGCAGCTTAAGGACAGGGGTGACCTCCTCTGGAAACACCATATATTTT
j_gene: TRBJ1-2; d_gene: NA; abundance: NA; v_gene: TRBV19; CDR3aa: CASSSTSDYGYTF; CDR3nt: TGTGCCAGTAGTAGCACATCTGATTATGGCTACACCTTC
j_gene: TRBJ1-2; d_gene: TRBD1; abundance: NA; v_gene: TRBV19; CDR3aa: CASSPGTGAGGYTF; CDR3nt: TGTGCCAGTAGTCCGGGGACAGGGGCAGGTGGCTACACCTTC
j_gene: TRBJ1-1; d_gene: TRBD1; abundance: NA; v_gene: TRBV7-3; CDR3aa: CASSQQGAGTEAFF; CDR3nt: TGTGCCAGCAGCCAACAGGGGGCTGGCACTGAAGCTTTCTTT
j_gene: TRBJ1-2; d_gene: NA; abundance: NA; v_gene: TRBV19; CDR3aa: CASSMGRLFTNYGYTF; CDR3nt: TGTGCCAGTAGTATGGGGCGGCTGTTCACTAACTATGGCTACACCTTC
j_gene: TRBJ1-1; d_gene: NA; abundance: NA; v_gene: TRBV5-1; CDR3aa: CASSLERIPNTEAFF; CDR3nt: TGCGCCAGCAGCTTGGAACGGATACCGAACACTGAAGCTTTCTTT
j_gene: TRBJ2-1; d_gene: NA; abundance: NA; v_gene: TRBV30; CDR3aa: CAWKFKGIPGINNEQFF; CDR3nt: TGTGCCTGGAAGTTCAAAGGGATACCAGGGATAAACAATGAGCAGTTCTTC
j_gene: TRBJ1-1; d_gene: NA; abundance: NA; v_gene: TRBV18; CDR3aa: CASHPMGGPNTEAFF; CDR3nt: TGTGCCAGCCACCCCATGGGGGGCCCGAACACTGAAGCTTTCTTT
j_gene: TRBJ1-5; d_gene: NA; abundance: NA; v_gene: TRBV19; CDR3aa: CASSSAGEGYSNQPQHF; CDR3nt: TGTGCCAGTAGCTCCGCCGGGGAGGGGTATAGCAATCAGCCCCAGCATTTT
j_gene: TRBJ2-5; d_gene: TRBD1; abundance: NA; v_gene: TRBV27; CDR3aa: CASRPGTGGGETQYF; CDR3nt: TGTGCCAGCAGACCCGGGACAGGGGGTGGGGAGACCCAGTACTTC
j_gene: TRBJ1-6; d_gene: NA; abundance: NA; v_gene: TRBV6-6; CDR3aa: CASREVTMNSPLHF; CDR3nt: TGTGCCAGCAGAGAGGTTACCATGAATTCACCCCTCCACTTT
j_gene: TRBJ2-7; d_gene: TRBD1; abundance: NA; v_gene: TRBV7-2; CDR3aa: CASSFVAGQGIDEQYF; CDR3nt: TGTGCCAGCAGCTTCGTTGCGGGACAGGGGATTGACGAGCAGTACTTC
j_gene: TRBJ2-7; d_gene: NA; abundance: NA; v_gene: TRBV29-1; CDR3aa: CSVGGSYEQYF; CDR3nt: TGCAGCGTTGGGGGATCATACGAGCAGTACTTC
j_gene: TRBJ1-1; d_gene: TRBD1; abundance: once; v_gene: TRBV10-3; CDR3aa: CAILRPGDRGTEAFF; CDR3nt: TGTGCCATCCTCCGGCCAGGGGACAGGGGCACTGAAGCTTTCTTT
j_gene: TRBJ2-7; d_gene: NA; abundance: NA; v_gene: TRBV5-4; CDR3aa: CASSLIDGSYEQYF; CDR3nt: TGTGCCAGCAGCTTGATTGACGGCTCCTACGAGCAGTACTTC
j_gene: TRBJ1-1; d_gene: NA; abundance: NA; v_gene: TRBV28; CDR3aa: CASYHPGAHTEAFF; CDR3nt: TGTGCCAGCTACCACCCAGGGGCGCACACTGAAGCTTTCTTT
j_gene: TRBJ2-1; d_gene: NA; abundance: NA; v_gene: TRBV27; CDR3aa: CASTSDSQSYNEQFF; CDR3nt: TGTGCCAGCACCTCAGACTCTCAGAGTTACAATGAGCAGTTCTTC
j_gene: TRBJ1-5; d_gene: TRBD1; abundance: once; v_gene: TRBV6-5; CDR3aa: CASSFGTANQPQHF; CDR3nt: TGTGCCAGCAGTTTTGGGACAGCGAATCAGCCCCAGCATTTT
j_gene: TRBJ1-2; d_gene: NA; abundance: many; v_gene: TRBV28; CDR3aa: CASTGGNYGYTF; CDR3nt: TGTGCCTCAACCGGGGGGAACTATGGCTACACCTTC
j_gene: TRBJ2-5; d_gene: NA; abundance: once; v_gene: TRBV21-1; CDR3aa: CASSKGIQGRSETQYF; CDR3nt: TGTGCCAGCAGCAAAGGGATACAGGGAAGGTCGGAGACCCAGTACTTC
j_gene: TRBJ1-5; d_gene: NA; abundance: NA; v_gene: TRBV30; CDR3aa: CAWSVDSNQPQHF; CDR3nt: TGTGCCTGGAGTGTAGATAGCAATCAGCCCCAGCATTTT
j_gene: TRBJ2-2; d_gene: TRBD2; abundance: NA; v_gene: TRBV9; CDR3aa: CASSPRLAETGELFF; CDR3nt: TGTGCCAGCAGCCCCCGACTAGCGGAAACCGGGGAGCTGTTTTTT
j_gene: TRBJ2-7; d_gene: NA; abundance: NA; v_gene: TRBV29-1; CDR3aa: CSVVKGAYEQYF; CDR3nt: TGCAGCGTTGTTAAGGGGGCCTACGAGCAGTACTTC
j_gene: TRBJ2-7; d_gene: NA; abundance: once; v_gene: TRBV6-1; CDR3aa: CASNRAVNYEQYF; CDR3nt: TGTGCCAGCAATCGAGCGGTAAACTACGAGCAGTACTTC
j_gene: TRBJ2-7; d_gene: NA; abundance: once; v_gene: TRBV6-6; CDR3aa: CASSPRQGTYEQYF; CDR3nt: TGTGCCAGCAGCCCGCGGCAGGGTACCTACGAGCAGTACTTC
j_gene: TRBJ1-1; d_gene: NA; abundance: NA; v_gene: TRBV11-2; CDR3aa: CASSLGSEAFF; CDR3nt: TGTGCCAGCAGCTTAGGGTCTGAAGCTTTCTTT
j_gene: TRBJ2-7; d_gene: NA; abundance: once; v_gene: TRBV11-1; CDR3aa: CASSFLTTPPWDEQYF; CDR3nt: TGTGCCAGCAGCTTTCTAACCACACCACCCTGGGACGAGCAGTACTTC
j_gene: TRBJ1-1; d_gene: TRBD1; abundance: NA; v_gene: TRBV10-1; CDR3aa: CAGLPGQGPF; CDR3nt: TGCGCCGGCCTCCCGGGACAGGGCCCGTTT
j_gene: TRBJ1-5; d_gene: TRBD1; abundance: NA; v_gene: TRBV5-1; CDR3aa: CASSPTGAGTNQPQHF; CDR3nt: TGCGCCAGCAGCCCGACAGGGGCCGGGACCAATCAGCCCCAGCATTTT
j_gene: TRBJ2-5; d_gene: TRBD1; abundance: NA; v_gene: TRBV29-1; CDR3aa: CSVGPGQVQETQYF; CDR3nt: TGCAGCGTTGGGCCGGGACAGGTTCAAGAGACCCAGTACTTC
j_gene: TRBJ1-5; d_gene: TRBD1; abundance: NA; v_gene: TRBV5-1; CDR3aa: CASSLRQGDQPQHF; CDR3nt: TGCGCCAGCAGCTTGCGACAGGGTGACCAGCCCCAGCATTTT
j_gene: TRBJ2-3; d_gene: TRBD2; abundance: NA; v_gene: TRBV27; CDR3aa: CASSSTSGRTDTQYF; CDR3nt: TGTGCCAGCAGTTCGACTAGCGGGAGAACAGATACGCAGTATTTT
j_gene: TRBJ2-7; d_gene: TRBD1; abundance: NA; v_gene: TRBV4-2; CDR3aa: CASNAGQGAHEQYF; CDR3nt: TGTGCCAGCAACGCAGGACAGGGGGCTCACGAGCAGTACTTC
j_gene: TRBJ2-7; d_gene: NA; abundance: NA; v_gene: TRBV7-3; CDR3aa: CASSSYQGSMYEQYF; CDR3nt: TGTGCCAGCAGCTCATACCAGGGTTCAATGTACGAGCAGTACTTC
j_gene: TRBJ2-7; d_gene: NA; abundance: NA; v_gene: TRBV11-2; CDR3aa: CASSLGRGPPYEQYF; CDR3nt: TGTGCCAGCAGCTTAGGGCGGGGCCCTCCCTACGAGCAGTACTTC
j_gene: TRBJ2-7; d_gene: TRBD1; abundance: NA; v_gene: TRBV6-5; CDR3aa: CASSYAGTDSYEQYF; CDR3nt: TGTGCCAGCAGTTACGCCGGGACAGACTCCTACGAGCAGTACTTC
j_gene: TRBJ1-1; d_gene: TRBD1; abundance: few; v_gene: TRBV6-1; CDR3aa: CASSPDRGRTEAFF; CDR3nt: TGTGCCAGCAGTCCCGACAGGGGGCGGACTGAAGCTTTCTTT
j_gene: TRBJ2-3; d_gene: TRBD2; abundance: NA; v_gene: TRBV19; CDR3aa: CASSASGGTDTQYF; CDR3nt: TGTGCCAGTAGTGCAAGCGGGGGCACAGATACGCAGTATTTT
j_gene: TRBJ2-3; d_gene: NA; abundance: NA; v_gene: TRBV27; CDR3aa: CASSLMRQLSTDTQYF; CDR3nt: TGTGCCAGCAGTTTAATGAGACAGCTAAGCACAGATACGCAGTATTTT
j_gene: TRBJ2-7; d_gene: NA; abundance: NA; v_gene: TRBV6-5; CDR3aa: CASSYSPRSSYEQYF; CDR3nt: TGTGCCAGCAGTTACTCGCCAAGAAGCTCCTACGAGCAGTACTTC
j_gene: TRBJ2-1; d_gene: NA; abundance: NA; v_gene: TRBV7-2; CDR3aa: CASNSAPRQFF; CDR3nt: TGTGCCAGCAACAGTGCACCCCGTCAGTTCTTC
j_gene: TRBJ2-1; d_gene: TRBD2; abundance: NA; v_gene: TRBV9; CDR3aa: CASSVGPGTSGSNEQFF; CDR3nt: TGTGCCAGCAGCGTAGGACCCGGGACTAGCGGGTCCAATGAGCAGTTCTTC